The subject of this entry is one T cell receptor (beta chain). Its antigen is unknown. These data come from a study of T-cell reconstitution after alpha-beta-depleted transplantation in children. Study-wide findings and caveats: About two months after transplant, alpha-beta T cells reportedly came from several hundred expanded graft clones. Diversity of TCRbeta at day 60 was high in some patients, arising from surviving recipient T cells and thymic progenitors. Fresh T-cell production supplied most of the T-cell counts and diversity seen one year after transplant.

CDR1 is LNHDA, CDR2 SQIVND, per germline (reference sequence). The CDR3 runs 16 residues. J was trimmed by 1 base and V by 0 bases; bases with no gene match: 5. Unique molecular identifiers featured in how the TCRbeta library was prepared. A single record per CDR3 protein comes from TCRdb applying MiXCR to the PCR reads. The sample has 250,000 to 400,000 distinct CDR3 sequences, around 25% seen once. Sequencing was performed on PBMCs, mostly from graft donor cells, taken 180 days after TCRalphabeta/CD19-depleted stem cell transplant. This sequence was found in a male patient younger than 18 who had a stem cell transplant for acute lymphoblastic leukemia, so the T cells may come from the graft donor. This chain uses TRBV19 with TRBJ2-7; 8 nucleotides line up with TRBD2. CDR3 sequence (DNA): TGTGCCAGTAGTATAGACGACAGCGGGGGTTCCTACGAGCAGTACTTC. Amino acid sequence: CASSIDDSGGSYEQYF.